This T cell receptor (beta chain) was found in a study of technical replicates of blood from a handful of donors. The CDR3 is 14 residues long. Trimming shortened V by 5 bases and J by 2 bases, and 12 bases separated the two germline ends. Germline V CDR1 and CDR2: LNHDA, SQIVND (reference sequence). Profiled with immunoSEQ multiplex PCR; TCRdb holds only in-frame clones, not every one. The data contain under 100,000 clones, 90% to 96% of them seen just once; the ten biggest clones take up over 0.2%. The rearrangement uses TRBV19 and TRBJ1-2; D uncertain. The sequenced sample was T cells isolated from PBMCs. This sequence originates from a human donor in good health. CDR3 amino acids: CASSLNHRNYGYTF. Here the CDR3 DNA reads TGTGCCAGTAGTCTAAATCACAGAAACTATGGCTACACCTTC.